This entry lists 19 T cell receptor beta chains sequenced from one sample in a study of technical replicates of blood from a few donors (dated 2017 in TCRdb). The library was produced with the immunoSEQ multiplex PCR assay. This immuneACCESS table, as held by TCRdb, lists in-frame sequences with V and J called but not all clones. Of the missing ones, under half trace to an unresolved V gene in checked studies; the others have no known cause. This sample is represented by 70,000 to 90,000 clones; more than 90% of them were singletons. The top ten hold around 0.24% of the sample. Source material: T cells isolated from PBMCs. These receptors came from a human donor in good health.

The chain uses TRBV7-8 and TRBJ2-1; D is ambiguous. Between the trimmed V and J ends, which lost 1 base and 8 bases, there was a span of 6 bases. The CDR3 is 12 residues long. Germline V gene lookup returns CDR1 SGHVS and CDR2 FQNEAQ. CDR3 nucleotide sequence: TGTGCCAGCAGCTTAGGGCTTGATGAGCAGTTCTTC. Protein sequence: CASSLGLDEQFF.

The chain has TRBV4-1 and TRBJ2-5, with 14 bases aligning to TRBD2. The CDR3 loop spans 14 amino acids. The germline CDR1 and CDR2 sequences are MGHRA and YSYEKL. Trimming removed 0 bases from V and 11 bases from J; junction bases left unmatched: 2. The DNA of the CDR3 is TGCGCCAGCAGCCAAGAGGGACTAGCGGGAGTTCAGTACTTC. Protein: CASSQEGLAGVQYF.

The chain links TRBV5-8 to TRBJ2-1; the D gene is possibly TRBD1 (6 bases). The V end lost 1 base, the J end lost 2 bases, and 10 bases lay between the germline ends. The germline V gene has CDR1 SGHTS and CDR2 YDEGEE. The length of the CDR3 is 15 residues. For the CDR3, the DNA is TGTGCCAGCAGCTTGCAGGGGACACCCTACAATGAGCAGTTCTTC. As protein: CASSLQGTPYNEQFF. Full variable domain (remainder filled in from reference TRBV5-8 and TRBJ2-1): EAGVTQSPTHLIKTRGQQATLRCSPISGHTSVYWYQQALGLGLQFLLWYDEGEERNRGNFPPRFSGRQFPNYSSELNVNALELEDSALYLCASSLQGTPYNEQFFGPGTRLTVL.

V usage is TRBV5-4 and J usage is TRBJ2-7, with TRBD1 identical over 9 bases. The CDR3 is 14 amino acids. Germline loops: CDR1 SGHNT, CDR2 YYREEE (reference sequence). J was trimmed by 13 bases and V by 6 bases; bases with no gene match: 17. This CDR3 is CASTKGQGRSEAYF. For the CDR3, the DNA is TGTGCCAGCACCAAGGGACAGGGACGTTCAGAGGCTTACTTC.

CDR3 region: CASSLGVRAGVTYEQYF. As DNA, the CDR3 is TGTGCCAGCAGCTTGGGTGTTAGGGCAGGGGTTACCTACGAGCAGTACTTC. V usage is TRBV11-3 and J usage is TRBJ2-7, with TRBD1 as a possible D gene (6 bases). Trimming left V 3 bases short and J 2 bases short, with 20 bases between. This CDR3 region has 17 residues. Germline assignment: CDR1 SGHNT and CDR2 YENEEA.

The V call is TRBV14, the J call TRBJ1-1, with a possible D match to TRBD1 (6 bases). The CDR3 is made up of 13 amino acids. The germline gives CDR1 SGHDN, CDR2 FVKESK. Trimming removed 4 bases at V and 11 bases at J, with 17 bases between. The CDR3 region has the DNA TGTGCCAGCAGCCTCCGACAGGCCGGCGGTGCTTTCTTT. This sequence encodes CASSLRQAGGAFF.

J is TRBJ1-2 and V is TRBV7-2; 8 positions agree with TRBD1. The germline V gene encodes CDR1 SGHTA and CDR2 FQGNSA. The CDR3 contains 15 residues. The V segment lost 4 bases and the J segment 8 bases; nucleotides outside the gene matches: 12. This CDR3 is CASSYLGQGWTGYTF. The CDR3 region has the DNA TGTGCCAGCAGCTACTTAGGACAGGGTTGGACCGGCTACACCTTC.

Of note for this clone: A junction end diverges from the germline sequence, so it may reflect a read error. V and J are TRBV27 and TRBJ2-4; TRBD1 aligns across 10 bases. The germline V gene encodes CDR1 MNHEY and CDR2 SMNVEV (reference sequence). The CDR3 consists of 13 residues. The CDR3 is CASSPRQGAVFSF. The CDR3 coding sequence is TGTGCCAGCAGTCCCCGACAGGGGGCTGTTTTCTCCTTC.

The rearrangement joins TRBV11-3 to TRBJ2-5; maybe TRBD2 (6 bases). The CDR3 extends over 19 amino acids. Trimming left V 3 bases short and J 1 base short, with 24 bases between. Per the germline V gene, CDR1 is SGHNT and CDR2 is YENEEA. This chain's CDR3 is CASSFTRLLVIGGQETQYF. In DNA, the CDR3 is TGTGCCAGCAGCTTTACTAGGCTACTAGTGATCGGGGGCCAAGAGACCCAGTACTTC.

V is TRBV11-3 and J is TRBJ1-1; 10 bases align to TRBD1. The germline V gene has CDR1 SGHNT and CDR2 YENEEA. The CDR3 consists of 20 residues. J gave up 3 bases and V 5 bases, and 21 bases lay outside the gene matches. The CDR3 here is CASSQGYRWGTGVGDTEAFF. The CDR3 DNA sequence: TGTGCCAGCAGCCAAGGGTATCGGTGGGGGACAGGGGTGGGGGACACTGAAGCTTTCTTT.

The CDR3 DNA is TGTGCCAGCTCACCATGGGCGAACACTGAAGCTTTCTTT. The encoded protein is CASSPWANTEAFF. The chain couples TRBV18 to TRBJ1-1, with D unresolved. There are 13 residues in the CDR3. Trimming removed 2 bases at V and 1 base at J, with 5 bases between. Germline CDR1 KGHSH, CDR2 LQKENI.

The chain links TRBV10-3 to TRBJ2-3, with a tentative D call TRBD1 (5 bases). The CDR3 runs to 14 residues. The germline V gene encodes CDR1 ENHRY and CDR2 SYGVKD. With 10 bases removed from V and 5 bases from J, the gap between germline ends came to 19 bases. The CDR3, as DNA: TGTGCCAGTCAAACCCTCTCCCAGGGAGATACGCAGTATTTT. Its translation is CASQTLSQGDTQYF.

The chain links TRBV6-1 to TRBJ1-6; perhaps TRBD1 as D (6 bases). The CDR3 runs to 14 residues. V was pared by 3 bases and J by 10 bases, with 13 bases between. Germline V gene lookup returns CDR1 MNHNS and CDR2 SASEGT. CDR3 loop: CASSEWGPGSPLHF. For the CDR3, the DNA is TGTGCCAGCAGTGAGTGGGGGCCAGGGTCACCCCTCCACTTT.

The count of this clone is one. This chain connects TRBV28 to TRBJ1-4, with D tentatively TRBD1 (5 bases). The CDR3 runs 15 residues. CDR1 is MDHEN and CDR2 is SYDVKM in the germline V gene. Between the trimmed V and J ends, which lost 4 bases and 0 bases, there was a span of 9 bases. DNA of the CDR3: TGTGCCAGCAGTTCGCGGGACGCAACTAATGAAAAACTGTTTTTT. This encodes CASSSRDATNEKLFF.

The V gene is TRBV4-2, the J gene TRBJ2-5, with D maybe TRBD2 (5 bases). The V gene lost 0 bases and the J gene lost 5 bases, with 10 bases spanning the gap. This CDR3 has 14 amino acids. CDR1 LGHNA and CDR2 YNFKEQ come from the germline V gene. The CDR3: CASSQEGSSETQYF. The CDR3 DNA follows: TGTGCCAGCAGCCAAGAAGGGAGTTCGGAGACCCAGTACTTC.

This sequence joins TRBV6-5 and TRBJ2-7; TRBD2 aligns across 9 bases. Unmatched junction bases numbered 6, after V lost 2 bases and J lost 1 base. Germline V gene data show CDR1 as MNHEY and CDR2 as SVGAGI. The CDR3 extends over 16 amino acids. The CDR3 nucleotides read TGTGCCAGCAGTTACGCACCTAGCGGGAAGTCCTACGAGCAGTACTTC. This translates into CASSYAPSGKSYEQYF.

V and J are TRBV19 and TRBJ2-7, with D maybe TRBD2 (7 bases). V shed 1 base and J shed 4 bases, with 11 bases lying between them. The germline gives CDR1 LNHDA, CDR2 SQIVND (reference sequence). CDR3 length equals 14 residues. CDR3 in DNA: TGTGCCAGTAGTATAGGAGGGGGGGATTACGAGCAGTACTTC. Translating gives CASSIGGGDYEQYF.

This clone was observed a single time. The rearrangement links TRBV6-5 to TRBJ1-2, with 7 bases fitting TRBD1. V shed 5 bases, J shed 8 bases, and the junction held 11 bases outside the gene matches. The CDR3 consists of 14 residues. Germline V CDR1 and CDR2: MNHEY, SVGAGI. The CDR3 nucleotides are TGTGCCAGCAGTATCCGGGACAGAGAAGGCGGCTACACCTTC. This translates into CASSIRDREGGYTF.

This clone was observed a single time. The V and J genes are TRBV19 and TRBJ2-4, with a weak D call TRBD1 (5 bases). The CDR3 totals 12 residues. From germline, CDR1 is LNHDA and CDR2 SQIVND (reference sequence). Trimming took 10 bases from V and 1 from J, leaving 8 bases between them. CDR3 loop: CATAGAKNIQYF. In DNA form, the CDR3 reads TGTGCCACCGCAGGGGCCAAAAACATTCAGTACTTC.